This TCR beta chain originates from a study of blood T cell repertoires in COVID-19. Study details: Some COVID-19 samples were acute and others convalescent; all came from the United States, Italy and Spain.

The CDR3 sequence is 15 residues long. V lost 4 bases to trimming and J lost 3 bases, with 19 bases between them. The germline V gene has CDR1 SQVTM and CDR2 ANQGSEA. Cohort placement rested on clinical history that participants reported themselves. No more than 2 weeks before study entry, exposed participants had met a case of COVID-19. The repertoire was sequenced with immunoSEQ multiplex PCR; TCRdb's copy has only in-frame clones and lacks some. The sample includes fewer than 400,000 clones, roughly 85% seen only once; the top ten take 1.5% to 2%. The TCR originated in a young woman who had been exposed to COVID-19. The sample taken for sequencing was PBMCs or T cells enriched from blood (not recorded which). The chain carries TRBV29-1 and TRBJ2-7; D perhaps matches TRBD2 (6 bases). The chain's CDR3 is CSVVRKVAENYEQYF. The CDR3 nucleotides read TGCAGCGTTGTCCGGAAAGTAGCGGAGAACTACGAGCAGTACTTC.